Listed here are 27 T cell receptor beta chains from one sample, sequenced in a study of human T cells and chemical hapten exposure. As for time point: patch test 2, 6 weeks after DPC sensitization. Sample treatment: therapeutic diphenylcyclopropenone sensitization with weekly scalp DPC. TCRdb redid the calling of the RACE reads with MiXCR, one entry per CDR3 protein. The sample consists of more than 90,000 distinct CDR3 sequences, over 9.5% of them appearing once. The sequencing used whole blood, collected in connection with sensitization to the hapten diphenylcyclopropenone (DPC). These receptors came from a woman aged 35 to 49 with alopecia areata. Some clones in this sample may be carry-over from other donors' samples.

This clonotype came up a few times. The chain links TRBV18 to TRBJ1-5; 7 nucleotides line up with TRBD1. V trimming: 3 bases; J trimming: 5 bases; junction bases outside the gene matches: 10. This CDR3 is built from 16 residues. CDR1 KGHSH and CDR2 LQKENI come from the germline V gene. This CDR3 reads CASSPAVGTADQPQHF. CDR3 bases: TGTGCCAGCTCACCTGCGGTAGGGACAGCCGATCAGCCCCAGCATTTT.

This clonotype has a handful of counts. The V call is TRBV25-1, the J call TRBJ2-6, with 7 bases fitting TRBD1. Germline trimming cut 2 bases from V and 4 bases from J; bases unmatched to any gene: 8. The CDR3 totals 17 residues. CDR1 and CDR2 (germline): MGHDK, SYGVNS. The CDR3 loop reads CASSEGLQGSGANVLTF. DNA of the CDR3: TGTGCCAGCAGTGAAGGGTTACAGGGGTCGGGGGCCAACGTCCTGACTTTC.

In nucleotides, the CDR3 is TGTGCCAGCAGCTTCCAAGTACAGAACTACGAGCAGTACTTC. It is translated as CASSFQVQNYEQYF. The rearrangement joins TRBV7-9 to TRBJ2-7; no firm D call. This CDR3 has 14 residues. CDR1 and CDR2 from the germline V gene are SEHNR and FQNEAQ (reference sequence). With 3 bases removed from V and 3 bases from J, the gap between germline ends came to 12 bases. Based on the CDR3 plus reference TRBV7-9 and TRBJ2-7, the full variable domain is DTGVSQNPRHKITKRGQNVTFRCDPISEHNRLYWYRQTLGQGPEFLTYFQNEAQLEKSRLLSDRFSAERPKGSFSTLEIQRTEQGDSAMYLCASSFQVQNYEQYFGPGTRLTVT.

This clonotype was counted many times. The V gene is TRBV4-3, the J gene TRBJ2-1; 8 nucleotides agree with TRBD2. The CDR3 has 16 residues. The germline V gene encodes CDR1 LGHNA and CDR2 YSLEER. The J segment lost 4 bases and the V segment lost 1 base, leaving 6 bases of the junction unmatched. This chain's CDR3 is CASSQVGGGPYNEQFF. The DNA for the CDR3 is TGCGCCAGCAGCCAAGTCGGGGGGGGCCCTTACAATGAGCAGTTCTTC.

There are many counts of this clonotype. The V gene is TRBV12-3 or TRBV12-4, the J gene TRBJ1-6; D ambiguous. Between the trimmed V and J ends, which lost 0 bases and 5 bases, there was a span of 11 bases. CDR3 length: 16 residues. CDR3: CASSLAAGSHNSPLHF. CDR3 bases: TGTGCCAGCAGTTTAGCGGCCGGGTCGCATAATTCACCCCTCCACTTT.

The chain is built from TRBV7-6 and TRBJ2-1; no clear D. Per the germline V gene, CDR1 is SGHVS and CDR2 is FNYEAQ. This CDR3 is built from 11 residues. Trimming cost V 5 bases and J 9 bases, with 8 bases left between them. This CDR3 is CASSQQAEQFF. The CDR3 coding sequence is TGTGCCAGCAGCCAGCAGGCTGAGCAGTTCTTC.

The chain combines TRBV3-1 with TRBJ2-7; 11 bases align to TRBD2. Germline lookup yields CDR1 LGHDT and CDR2 YNNKEL (reference sequence). Unmatched junction bases numbered 2, after V lost 5 bases and J lost 2 bases. This CDR3 spans 14 amino acids. The CDR3 is CASSRLAGPYEQYF. DNA for the CDR3: TGTGCCAGCAGCAGACTAGCGGGGCCCTACGAGCAGTACTTC.

This chain uses TRBV12-3 or TRBV12-4 with TRBJ1-4; D gene unclear. This CDR3 has 15 amino acids. The V end lost 7 bases, the J end lost 4 bases, and 16 bases lay between the germline ends. The CDR3 sequence is CASTPRLNLNEKLFF. CDR3 DNA sequence: TGTGCCAGCACCCCGCGGCTTAACCTTAATGAAAAACTGTTTTTT.

In its sample, this clonotype was seen a few times. The rearrangement links TRBV7-9 to TRBJ2-3, with a weak D call TRBD1 (6 bases). The CDR3 sequence is 13 residues long. Germline loops: CDR1 SEHNR, CDR2 FQNEAQ (reference sequence). V shed 6 bases and J shed 5 bases, with 12 bases lying between them. CDR3 sequence: CASSSQGKDTQYF. DNA of the CDR3: TGTGCCAGCAGTTCACAGGGTAAAGATACGCAGTATTTT.

This clonotype has a handful of counts. This chain joins TRBV7-2 and TRBJ2-1; D possibly uses TRBD1 or TRBD2 (6 bases each). V was clipped by 5 bases and J by 7 bases, with 21 bases between them. The CDR3 covers 16 residues. From germline, CDR1 is SGHTA and CDR2 FQGNSA. CDR3 amino acids: CASSPPGAEITNEQFF. Here the CDR3 DNA reads TGTGCCAGCAGCCCTCCGGGGGCGGAGATTACAAATGAGCAGTTCTTC. The variable domain in full, completed from reference TRBV7-2 and TRBJ2-1, reads GAGVSQSPSNKVTEKGKDVELRCDPISGHTALYWYRQSLGQGLEFLIYFQGNSAPDKSGLPSDRFSAERTGGSVSTLTIQRTQQEDSAVYLCASSPPGAEITNEQFFGPGTRLTVL.

The sample holds a few counts of this clonotype. In nucleotides, the CDR3 is TGCAGCGCAGGTCGGCAGGGTAACGCCGGGGAGCTGTTTTTT. Residues: CSAGRQGNAGELFF. The rearrangement uses TRBV29-1 and TRBJ2-2; a possible D gene is TRBD1 (5 bases). The CDR3 contains 14 residues. Deletions cut 7 bases from V and 6 bases from J, with 18 bases between. Germline V gives CDR1 SQVTM, CDR2 ANQGSEA.

This clonotype was found a few times. The rearrangement joins TRBV2 to TRBJ1-5; 9 nucleotides agree with TRBD1. Germline V CDR1 and CDR2: SNHLY, FYNNEI. The CDR3 is 14 amino acids. The trim removed 5 bases at V and 7 bases at J, leaving 6 bases unmatched. The CDR3 loop reads CASSRTGVSQPQHF. In DNA form, the CDR3 reads TGTGCCAGCAGTCGGACAGGGGTTAGCCAGCCCCAGCATTTT.

Points on this clonotype: Compared with germline, one end of the junction differs, possibly owing to a read error. The V gene is TRBV9, the J gene TRBJ2-2, with D maybe TRBD2 (7 bases). The CDR3 contains 17 residues. CDR1 is SGDLS, CDR2 YYNGEE, per germline. The CDR3 sequence: CASSERLIGGQAGVLFF. The CDR3 coding sequence is TGTGCCAGCAGCGAGAGATTAATCGGGGGGCAAGCCGGGGTGCTGTTTTTT.

Many counts were recorded for this clonotype. The chain uses TRBV5-1 and TRBJ2-1; maybe TRBD1 (5 bases). Trimming removed 0 bases from V and 4 bases from J, with 11 bases in between. The V gene's germline CDR1 is SGHRS and CDR2 YFSETQ. This CDR3 is 15 amino acids long. Written as DNA, the CDR3 is TGCGCCAGCAGCTTGGAACAGGTAAATTACAATGAGCAGTTCTTC. Residues: CASSLEQVNYNEQFF.

CDR3 DNA: TGTGCCAGCCGCGAGGCAAAGCGGAGTGGGCATCATGATTGGTATTTT. It codes for CASREAKRSGHHDWYF. The V and J genes are TRBV27 and TRBJ2-3, with D possibly TRBD2 on 5 matching bases. The CDR3 sequence is 16 residues long. With 8 bases removed from V and 14 bases from J, the gap between germline ends came to 32 bases. CDR1 is MNHEY, CDR2 SMNVEV, per germline (reference sequence).

This clonotype was observed a handful of times. V gene TRBV7-7 combines with J gene TRBJ2-2; TRBD2 matches at 8 bases. Germline V gene lookup returns CDR1 SSHAT and CDR2 FNYEAQ (reference sequence). The CDR3 loop spans 14 amino acids. V dropped 3 bases and J dropped 7; count of bases not matched to a gene: 4. The CDR3 is CASSFRREGGELFF. The CDR3 bases are TGTGCCAGCAGCTTCCGTCGGGAGGGCGGGGAGCTGTTTTTT.

This clonotype was counted only a few times. The gene calls are TRBV20-1 and TRBJ2-7; 8 bases agree with TRBD2. CDR1 is DFQATT, CDR2 SNEGSKA, per germline (reference sequence). The V and J ends lost 0 bases and 3 bases, in that order; junction bases with no gene match: 13. This CDR3 comprises 17 residues. CDR3 region: CSARDSVRGGGFYEQYF. The CDR3 region has the DNA TGCAGTGCTAGAGATAGTGTCCGGGGGGGCGGTTTCTACGAGCAGTACTTC.

This chain links TRBV12-3 or TRBV12-4 with TRBJ1-2; 8 bases map to TRBD1. Unmatched junction bases numbered 8, after V lost 8 bases and J lost 6 bases. The length of the CDR3 is 13 residues. The CDR3 DNA sequence: TGTGCCAGCCGCCGGGACAGGAGGAATGGCTACACCTTC. Encoded protein: CASRRDRRNGYTF.

This rearrangement joins TRBV12-3 or TRBV12-4 to TRBJ1-1; TRBD1 matches 8 bases. V lost 7 bases to trimming and J lost 0 bases; unmatched junction nucleotides: 7. The CDR3 length is 15 residues. CDR3 region: CASTPQGALNTEAFF. CDR3 bases: TGTGCCAGCACCCCTCAGGGGGCGCTGAACACTGAAGCTTTCTTT.

This clonotype was recorded at least ten times. The chain links TRBV19 to TRBJ2-1, with D maybe TRBD2 (7 bases). V was trimmed by 7 bases and J by 4 bases, leaving 14 bases between them. The CDR3 has 14 amino acids. Germline values: CDR1 LNHDA, CDR2 SQIVND (reference sequence). The CDR3 loop reads CASMGGRLYNEQFF. The DNA for the CDR3 is TGTGCCAGTATGGGGGGGCGCCTTTACAATGAGCAGTTCTTC.

This clonotype was counted a single time. The chain has TRBV30 and TRBJ2-7, with D perhaps TRBD1 (5 bases). With 0 bases removed from V and 2 bases from J, the gap between germline ends came to 5 bases. Germline assignment: CDR1 GTSNPN and CDR2 SVGIG (reference sequence). This CDR3 spans 12 amino acids. DNA of the CDR3: TGTGCCTGGAGTGTAGGGGCCTACGAGCAGTACTTC. Its protein product is CAWSVGAYEQYF.

The chain joins TRBV7-8 to TRBJ1-5, with 7 bases identical to TRBD1. The J segment lost 7 bases and the V segment lost 4 bases, leaving 7 bases of the junction unmatched. Germline V gene sequence: CDR1 SGHVS, CDR2 FQNEAQ. This CDR3 spans 14 amino acids. The CDR3 spells CASSSADRVQPQHF. CDR3 bases: TGTGCCAGCAGCTCCGCAGACAGGGTCCAGCCCCAGCATTTT.

The CDR3 bases are TGTGCCAGCAGTCTGACGGGGCCCCCCTACGAGCAGTACTTC. Residues: CASSLTGPPYEQYF. This chain connects TRBV27 to TRBJ2-7; D may correspond to TRBD1 or TRBD2 (5 bases each). The CDR3 runs 14 residues. CDR1 and CDR2 from the germline V gene are MNHEY and SMNVEV (reference sequence). Trimming stripped 5 bases from V and 2 bases from J, with 13 bases between.

This clonotype was counted many times. The rearrangement links TRBV20-1 to TRBJ2-2; 9 positions agree with TRBD2. The CDR3 spans 14 residues. Germline V gives CDR1 DFQATT, CDR2 SNEGSKA (reference sequence). After removal of 6 bases from V and 2 bases from J, the junction contained 4 bases not matched to a gene. The CDR3 DNA sequence: TGCAGTGCCCTTAGCGGGGGCAACACCGGGGAGCTGTTTTTT. Encoded protein: CSALSGGNTGELFF.

V usage is TRBV29-1 and J usage is TRBJ1-2; D might be TRBD1 (6 bases). Trimming left V 0 bases short and J 3 bases short, with 14 bases between. Germline V lookup: CDR1 SQVTM, CDR2 ANQGSEA. This CDR3 is built from 15 residues. CDR3 in DNA: TGCAGCGTTGAAGATCTGAACAGGGACCACTATGGCTACACCTTC. It specifies CSVEDLNRDHYGYTF.

This clonotype was counted a few times. V usage is TRBV7-3 and J usage is TRBJ1-3; D possibly corresponds to TRBD1 (6 bases). The CDR3 consists of 17 residues. The germline CDR1 and CDR2 sequences are SGHTA and FQGTGA. Trimming pared 5 bases from V and 2 bases from J, leaving 19 bases between. The CDR3 loop is CASSQGPQGGPGNTIYF. The CDR3 DNA reads as TGTGCCAGCAGCCAGGGGCCCCAGGGTGGGCCTGGAAACACCATATATTTT.

This clonotype has at least ten counts. CDR3: CASSADRGRYNEQFF. CDR3 nucleotides: TGTGCCAGCAGCGCCGACAGGGGGCGGTACAATGAGCAGTTCTTC. The chain combines TRBV11-2 with TRBJ2-1; TRBD1 agrees at 10 bases. CDR3 length: 15 residues. CDR1 is SGHAT and CDR2 is FQNNGV in the germline V gene. V shed 5 bases and J 4 bases; nucleotides not matched to a gene: 5.